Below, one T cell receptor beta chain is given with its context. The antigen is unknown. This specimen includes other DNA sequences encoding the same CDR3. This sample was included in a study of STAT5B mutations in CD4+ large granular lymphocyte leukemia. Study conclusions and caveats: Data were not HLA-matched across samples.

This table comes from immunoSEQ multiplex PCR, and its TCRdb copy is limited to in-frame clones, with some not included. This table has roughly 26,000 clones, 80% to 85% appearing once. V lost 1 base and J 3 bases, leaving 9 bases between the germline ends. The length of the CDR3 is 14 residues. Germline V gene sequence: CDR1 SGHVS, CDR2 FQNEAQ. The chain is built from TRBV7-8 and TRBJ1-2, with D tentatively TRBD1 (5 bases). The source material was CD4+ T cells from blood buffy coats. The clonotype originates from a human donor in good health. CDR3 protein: CASSLGGVDYGYTF. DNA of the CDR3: TGTGCCAGCAGCTTAGGAGGGGTTGACTATGGCTACACCTTC.